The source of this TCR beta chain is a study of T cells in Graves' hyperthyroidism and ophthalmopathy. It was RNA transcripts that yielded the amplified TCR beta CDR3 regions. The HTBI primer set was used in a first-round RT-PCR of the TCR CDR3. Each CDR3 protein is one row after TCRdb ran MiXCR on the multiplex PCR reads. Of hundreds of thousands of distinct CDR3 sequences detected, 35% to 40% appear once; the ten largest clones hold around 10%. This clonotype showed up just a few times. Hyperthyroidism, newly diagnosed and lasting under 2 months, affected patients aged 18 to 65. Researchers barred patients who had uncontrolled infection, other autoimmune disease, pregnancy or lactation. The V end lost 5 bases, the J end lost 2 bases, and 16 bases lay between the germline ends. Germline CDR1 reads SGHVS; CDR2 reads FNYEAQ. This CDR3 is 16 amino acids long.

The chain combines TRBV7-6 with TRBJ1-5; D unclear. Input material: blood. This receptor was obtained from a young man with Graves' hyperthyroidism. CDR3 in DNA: TGTGCCAGCAGCCCCGGCCGGGGTTGGGGCAATCAGCCCCAGCATTTT. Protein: CASSPGRGWGNQPQHF.